These 5 T cell receptor beta chains were sequenced from one sample in a study of shared clonotypes between healthy human individuals. Profiled with immunoSEQ multiplex PCR; TCRdb holds only in-frame clones, not every one. The table lists fewer than 600,000 clones, around 78% of them singletons. Sequencing input: PBMCs. The receptors stem from a woman in her forties in good health. Some clones in this sample may be carry-over from other donors' samples.

J is TRBJ2-7 and V is TRBV28, with D tentatively TRBD1 (5 bases). Germline V CDR1 and CDR2: MDHEN, SYDVKM. The CDR3 covers 15 residues. The V end lost 7 bases, the J end lost 0 bases, and 16 bases lay between the germline ends. The CDR3 here is CASTGVGVTSYEQYF. Written as DNA, the CDR3 is TGTGCCAGCACCGGAGTAGGGGTCACCTCCTACGAGCAGTACTTC.

The chain links TRBV10-3 to TRBJ1-2, with 7 bases matching TRBD1. Germline values: CDR1 ENHRY, CDR2 SYGVKD. Losses at the gene ends were 3 bases for V and 4 bases for J; bases not matched to a gene: 8. This CDR3 has 15 amino acids. CDR3 sequence reads: CAISDMRGPLYGYTF. The DNA of the CDR3 is TGTGCCATCAGTGATATGAGGGGGCCCCTCTATGGCTACACCTTC.

The rearrangement uses TRBV19 and TRBJ2-7; either TRBD1 or TRBD2 may supply D (6 bases each). Germline V gene lookup returns CDR1 LNHDA and CDR2 SQIVND (reference sequence). The CDR3 sequence is 13 residues long. V was clipped by 8 bases and J by 2 bases, with 13 bases between them. CDR3 region: CASGPGGPYEQYF. For the CDR3, the DNA is TGTGCCAGTGGGCCCGGGGGCCCCTACGAGCAGTACTTC.

The rearrangement links TRBV11-3 to TRBJ2-1; D is unclear. The CDR3 spans 14 residues. Per the germline V gene, CDR1 is SGHNT and CDR2 is YENEEA. V dropped 0 bases and J dropped 4 bases, with 7 bases sitting between them. The CDR3 DNA follows: TGTGCCAGCAGCTTAGATCCCCGGTACAATGAGCAGTTCTTC. Its protein is CASSLDPRYNEQFF.

The rearrangement joins TRBV6-5 to TRBJ2-5; 9 positions match TRBD1. Germline lookup yields CDR1 MNHEY and CDR2 SVGAGI. CDR3 length equals 16 residues. The junction had 17 bases not matched to a gene; V was cut back by 4 bases and J by 11 bases. The CDR3 loop is CASSFIPGQGMGEQYF. Written as DNA, the CDR3 is TGTGCCAGCAGTTTTATACCGGGACAGGGCATGGGGGAGCAGTACTTC.